The 30 T cell receptor beta chains presented below share a single source sample, sequenced in a study of cytomegalovirus exposure and HLA in healthy donors. Here immunoSEQ multiplex PCR was the method, and the copy in TCRdb shows in-frame clones only, minus some. The table shows 300,000 to 400,000 clones, with 86% occurring only once. The specimen was PBMCs. These receptor sequences come from a woman under 30 in good health and CMV-seronegative.

V is TRBV19 and J is TRBJ1-5, with 7 positions matching TRBD1. This CDR3 comprises 14 residues. The ends lost 5 bases at V and 7 bases at J; junction bases unmatched: 8. Germline-derived CDR1 and CDR2 are LNHDA and SQIVND (reference sequence). The CDR3 here is CASSFRQGGQPQHF. The CDR3 bases are TGTGCCAGTAGTTTCCGACAGGGTGGGCAGCCCCAGCATTTT.

The chain uses TRBV2 and TRBJ2-2; 10 bases fit TRBD1. Germline loops: CDR1 SNHLY, CDR2 FYNNEI. The V and J ends lost 5 bases and 5 bases, in that order; junction bases with no gene match: 8. This CDR3 comprises 16 residues. The CDR3, as DNA: TGTGCCAGCAGTCCTCGACAGGGGGCAGGAACCGGGGAGCTGTTTTTT. Translation gives CASSPRQGAGTGELFF. The full variable domain, with the rest looked up from reference TRBV2 and TRBJ2-2, is EPEVTQTPSHQVTQMGQEVILRCVPISNHLYFYWYRQILGQKVEFLVSFYNNEISEKSEIFDDQFSVERPDGSNFTLKIRSTKLEDSAMYFCASSPRQGAGTGELFFGEGSRLTVL.

This clone appeared once. The V and J genes are TRBV10-3 and TRBJ2-7; D not resolved. CDR3 length: 14 residues. Germline CDR1 reads ENHRY; CDR2 reads SYGVKD. Trimming cost V 3 bases and J 6 bases, with 15 bases left between them. CDR3 sequence (DNA): TGTGCCATCAGTGATGTAGTGGGCTCCACCGAGCAGTACTTC. It translates to CAISDVVGSTEQYF.

This rearrangement joins TRBV27 to TRBJ2-3, with 7 bases lining up with TRBD2. This CDR3 spans 17 amino acids. V lost 2 bases and J lost 5; bases outside the gene matches: 13. Per germline, CDR1 MNHEY and CDR2 SMNVEV (reference sequence). DNA of the CDR3: TGTGCCAGCAGTTTACGCCCAGTGCTAGCGGACGAAGATACGCAGTATTTT. Protein sequence: CASSLRPVLADEDTQYF.

The chain is built from TRBV4-1 and TRBJ2-3, with TRBD2 matching over 7 bases. The germline V gene encodes CDR1 MGHRA and CDR2 YSYEKL. The CDR3 length is 16 residues. J gave up 0 bases and V 2 bases, and 5 bases lay outside the gene matches. The CDR3 region has the DNA TGCGCCAGCAGCCAAACTCGTAGCGGGAGCACAGATACGCAGTATTTT. This codes for CASSQTRSGSTDTQYF.

This chain joins TRBV19 and TRBJ2-2; TRBD1 matches 8 bases. V was clipped by 5 bases and J by 3 bases; unmatched bases: 5. This CDR3 region has 15 residues. Germline CDR1 reads LNHDA; CDR2 reads SQIVND (reference sequence). In DNA, the CDR3 is TGTGCCAGTAGTTGGACAGGGCGGGACACCGGGGAGCTGTTTTTT. This translates into CASSWTGRDTGELFF.

V is TRBV5-5 and J is TRBJ2-2, with D possibly TRBD2 on 6 matching bases. The V and J ends lost 1 base and 0 bases respectively, with 10 bases between them. In germline, CDR1 is SGHKS, CDR2 YYEKEE (reference sequence). The CDR3 runs 16 residues. The CDR3 protein is CASSLMAGTNTGELFF. The CDR3 DNA sequence: TGTGCCAGCAGCTTGATGGCGGGAACGAACACCGGGGAGCTGTTTTTT.

The rearrangement uses TRBV7-6 and TRBJ1-1; D remains ambiguous. The CDR3 totals 13 residues. Germline V gene data show CDR1 as SGHVS and CDR2 as FNYEAQ. V was pared by 1 base and J by 1 base, with 4 bases between. The CDR3: CASSLGENTEAFF. CDR3 nucleotide sequence: TGTGCCAGCAGCTTAGGAGAGAACACTGAAGCTTTCTTT.

The chain links TRBV5-1 to TRBJ2-1; 10 bases line up with TRBD2. Trimming at V came to 2 bases and at J to 3 bases, leaving 14 bases not matched to a gene. Germline values: CDR1 SGHRS, CDR2 YFSETQ. This CDR3 contains 19 residues. CDR3 DNA: TGCGCCAGCAGCTTCGGGACACCTGGACTAGCGGAGGGCTACAATGAGCAGTTCTTC. Translating it yields CASSFGTPGLAEGYNEQFF.

The genes are TRBV5-6 and TRBJ2-7; weak D call: TRBD1 (6 bases). The V and J ends lost 0 bases and 3 bases respectively, with 19 bases between them. The CDR3 runs to 17 residues. CDR1 is SGHDT and CDR2 is YYEEEE in the germline V gene. CDR3 loop: CASSLGDASGEIYEQYF. The CDR3, as DNA: TGTGCCAGCAGCTTGGGAGACGCTTCAGGGGAAATCTACGAGCAGTACTTC.

The chain employs TRBV28 and TRBJ2-3; 9 bases agree with TRBD2. The CDR3 is made up of 15 amino acids. Germline CDR1 is MDHEN and CDR2 is SYDVKM. The trim removed 2 bases at V and 3 bases at J, leaving 3 bases unmatched. The CDR3: CASSLASGKTDTQYF. In DNA, the CDR3 is TGTGCCAGCAGTTTAGCTAGCGGGAAGACAGATACGCAGTATTTT.

The J gene is TRBJ1-3, the V gene TRBV5-5, with D maybe TRBD1 (6 bases). Trimming removed 0 bases from V and 2 bases from J, with 9 bases in between. Germline loops: CDR1 SGHKS, CDR2 YYEKEE (reference sequence). This CDR3 is built from 15 residues. The CDR3 here is CASSLAPGAGNTIYF. Written as DNA, the CDR3 is TGTGCCAGCAGCTTGGCGCCAGGGGCTGGAAACACCATATATTTT.

The V gene is TRBV29-1, the J gene TRBJ2-7, with 8 positions matching TRBD1. In germline, CDR1 is SQVTM, CDR2 ANQGSEA. V lost 7 bases to trimming and J lost 2 bases; unmatched junction nucleotides: 7. This CDR3 is 13 amino acids long. The CDR3 DNA reads as TGCAGCGGGTTGGGACAGGCCACCTACGAGCAGTACTTC. Its protein is CSGLGQATYEQYF.

The chain joins TRBV28 to TRBJ2-7; possibly TRBD1 for D (6 bases). Trimming stripped 3 bases from V and 3 bases from J, with 9 bases between. Germline CDR1 MDHEN, CDR2 SYDVKM. CDR3 length: 13 residues. The CDR3 nucleotides are TGTGCCAGCAGTTTCACAGGGATCTACGAGCAGTACTTC. Residues: CASSFTGIYEQYF.

This clone is a singleton in its sample. The genes are TRBV4-2 and TRBJ1-2; 9 bases are a match to TRBD1. This CDR3 has 18 amino acids. Germline V gene data show CDR1 as LGHNA and CDR2 as YNFKEQ. V shed 2 bases and J 0 bases; nucleotides not matched to a gene: 10. The CDR3 coding sequence is TGTGCCAGCAGCCAATACTTAGACCGGGACAGGGCTAACTATGGCTACACCTTC. Protein: CASSQYLDRDRANYGYTF.

This chain connects TRBV4-1 to TRBJ2-1; 9 bases are shared with TRBD2. Looked up from germline, CDR1 is MGHRA and CDR2 is YSYEKL. After removal of 3 bases from V and 5 bases from J, the junction contained 5 bases not matched to a gene. This CDR3 has 15 residues. Written as DNA, the CDR3 is TGCGCCAGCAGCCAGACTAGCGGCCTAAACAATGAGCAGTTCTTC. This sequence encodes CASSQTSGLNNEQFF.

The J gene is TRBJ2-1, the V gene TRBV7-2, with D hard to call. This CDR3 is 11 amino acids long. V dropped 3 bases and J dropped 15 bases, with 12 bases sitting between them. The germline CDR1 and CDR2 sequences are SGHTA and FQGNSA. The CDR3 bases are TGTGCCAGCAGCTTGATCTATCAAATGTTCTTC. Translated: CASSLIYQMFF.

Only one count was recorded for this clone. The rearrangement uses TRBV7-9 and TRBJ1-2, with D tentatively TRBD1 (6 bases). Per germline, CDR1 SEHNR and CDR2 FQNEAQ (reference sequence). Between the trimmed V and J ends, which lost 7 bases and 4 bases, there was a span of 19 bases. This CDR3 has 15 residues. The CDR3: CASTAAQAGAYGYTF. The CDR3 region has the DNA TGTGCCAGCACCGCAGCCCAGGCGGGGGCCTATGGCTACACCTTC.

This clone was counted a single time. The CDR3 loop reads CASSRSTGGNTEAFF. The DNA for the CDR3 is TGTGCCAGCAGCCGGTCGACAGGGGGGAACACTGAAGCTTTCTTT. The chain has TRBV6-6 and TRBJ1-1; TRBD1 matches 9 bases. V shed 6 bases, J shed 1 base, and the junction held 6 bases outside the gene matches. The CDR3 sequence is 15 residues long. Germline CDR1 and CDR2: MNHNY and SVGAGI (reference sequence).

The chain joins TRBV15 to TRBJ2-1; 7 bases line up with TRBD2. V dropped 11 bases and J dropped 1; count of bases not matched to a gene: 5. The CDR3 spans 13 residues. Germline V gives CDR1 LNHNV, CDR2 YYDKDF (reference sequence). CDR3 DNA: TGTGCCGCCTCGCGGGAGTCCTACAATGAGCAGTTCTTC. This sequence encodes CAASRESYNEQFF.

The CDR3: CASRGRGATTNEKLFF. The CDR3 DNA reads as TGTGCCAGCAGGGGTCGGGGGGCGACAACTAATGAAAAACTGTTTTTT. V gene TRBV2 combines with J gene TRBJ1-4, with D possibly matching TRBD1 (6 bases). The CDR3 loop spans 16 amino acids. Germline lookup yields CDR1 SNHLY and CDR2 FYNNEI. Trimming shortened V by 6 bases and J by 0 bases, and 14 bases separated the two germline ends.

CDR3 residues: CASSDRDRGHTGELFF. DNA of the CDR3: TGTGCCAGTAGTGACCGGGACAGGGGCCACACCGGGGAGCTGTTTTTT. The chain is built from TRBV19 and TRBJ2-2; TRBD1 matches at 10 bases. Losses at the gene ends were 5 bases for V and 3 bases for J; bases not matched to a gene: 6. Germline lookup yields CDR1 LNHDA and CDR2 SQIVND (reference sequence). The CDR3 covers 16 residues.

This chain connects TRBV29-1 to TRBJ2-2, with a tentative D call TRBD1 (5 bases). Germline CDR1 and CDR2: SQVTM and ANQGSEA. Trimming left V 7 bases short and J 6 bases short, with 9 bases between. CDR3 size: 11 residues. CDR3 bases: TGCAGCGGCAGGGCTTCCGGGGAGCTGTTTTTT. Translation gives CSGRASGELFF.

The gene calls are TRBV27 and TRBJ2-7, with no clear D. V dropped 2 bases and J dropped 5 bases, with 10 bases sitting between them. The CDR3 consists of 13 residues. The germline V gene has CDR1 MNHEY and CDR2 SMNVEV (reference sequence). The DNA of the CDR3 is TGTGCCAGCAGTTTAGCACTGAAAGACGAGCAGTACTTC. It specifies CASSLALKDEQYF.

This clone came up once. The chain recombines TRBV6-4 with TRBJ2-3, with D perhaps matching TRBD2 (6 bases). Per the germline V gene, CDR1 is MRHNA and CDR2 is SNTAGT. The ends were cut back, 3 bases at V and 4 bases at J, with 11 bases in the middle. CDR3 length: 14 residues. CDR3 bases: TGTGCCAGCAGTGAGGGCAGGGAGGCAGATACGCAGTATTTT. Translation gives CASSEGREADTQYF.

The chain employs TRBV7-6 and TRBJ2-3; unclear D gene. The V end lost 5 bases, the J end lost 2 bases, and 14 bases lay between the germline ends. The germline V gene has CDR1 SGHVS and CDR2 FNYEAQ. The CDR3 sequence is 15 residues long. CDR3 amino acids: CASSLDNLYTDTQYF. The CDR3 DNA follows: TGTGCCAGCAGCCTCGACAACCTATACACAGATACGCAGTATTTT. Supplemented by reference TRBV7-6 and TRBJ2-3, the full variable domain reads GAGVSQSPRYKVTKRGQDVALRCDPISGHVSLYWYRQALGQGPEFLTYFNYEAQQDKSGLPNDRFSAERPEGSISTLTIQRTEQRDSAMYRCASSLDNLYTDTQYFGPGTRLTVL.

As concerns this clone: This sequence is one base from a far larger clone and is likely a read error. The chain links TRBV2 to TRBJ1-1; no firm D call. With 2 bases removed from V and 0 bases from J, the gap between germline ends came to 4 bases. CDR1 is SNHLY and CDR2 is FYNNEI in the germline V gene. The CDR3 has 13 residues. The CDR3 loop reads CASSEHMNTEAFF. In DNA form, the CDR3 reads TGTGCCAGCAGTGAACACATGAACACTGAAGCTTTCTTT.

The chain is built from TRBV4-1 and TRBJ1-2; D call uncertain. V lost 1 base and J 8 bases, leaving 17 bases between the germline ends. The germline V gene has CDR1 MGHRA and CDR2 YSYEKL. This CDR3 is built from 15 residues. The CDR3 sequence: CASSQVLEQLRGYTF. The CDR3 region has the DNA TGCGCCAGCAGCCAAGTTCTGGAGCAACTAAGAGGCTACACCTTC.

This clone was seen repeatedly, ten times or more. This rearrangement joins TRBV5-1 to TRBJ2-7; TRBD1 agrees at 7 bases. This CDR3 spans 14 amino acids. The germline V gene encodes CDR1 SGHRS and CDR2 YFSETQ. Losses at the gene ends were 0 bases for V and 4 bases for J; bases not matched to a gene: 4. CDR3 in amino acids: CASSLEGQTYEQYF. CDR3 DNA sequence: TGCGCCAGCAGCTTGGAGGGACAGACTTACGAGCAGTACTTC. The variable domain in full, completed from reference TRBV5-1 and TRBJ2-7, reads KAGVTQTPRYLIKTRGQQVTLSCSPISGHRSVSWYQQTPGQGLQFLFEYFSETQRNKGNFPGRFSGRQFSNSRSEMNVSTLELGDSALYLCASSLEGQTYEQYFGPGTRLTVT.

This chain links TRBV6-5 with TRBJ2-2; 9 bases map to TRBD1. Germline CDR1 reads MNHEY; CDR2 reads SVGAGI. The J segment lost 2 bases and the V segment lost 2 bases, leaving 3 bases of the junction unmatched. The CDR3 totals 16 residues. The CDR3 DNA reads TGTGCCAGCAGTTACCCGACAGGGGGTAACACCGGGGAGCTGTTTTTT. It translates to CASSYPTGGNTGELFF.